A selection of T cell receptor beta chains follows, all from one sample in a study of shared clonotypes between healthy human individuals. Data came from immunoSEQ multiplex PCR; TCRdb stores just in-frame clones and leaves some out. The sample has under 1,900,000 clones, approximately 98.5% seen once. The source material was naive CD4+ T cells sorted from blood. These receptors all stem from a young man in good health. Both conserved end residues are part of each CDR3. A D gene is named only where the DNA matches it firmly. Clone size is stated in some rows and not others, as once, few, many or a class when expanded.

>NA|TRBJ2-7|18|TRBD2|TRBV7-6
CASSLASGSGWSSYEQYF
TGTGCCAGCAGTCTGGCTAGCGGGAGTGGTTGGAGCTCCTACGAGCAGTACTTC
>NA|TRBJ1-1|13|NA|TRBV6-5
CASTDSLNTEAFF
TGTGCCAGCACCGACTCATTGAACACTGAAGCTTTCTTT
>NA|TRBJ2-5|15|NA|TRBV15
CATSRDPGAEETQYF
TGTGCCACCAGCAGAGATCCCGGGGCCGAAGAGACCCAGTACTTC
>once|TRBJ2-3|15|NA|TRBV19
CASAPRGLPTDTQYF
TGTGCCAGTGCTCCTCGGGGCCTTCCCACAGATACGCAGTATTTT
>NA|TRBJ2-2|13|NA|TRBV2
CASTRAYTGELFF
TGTGCCAGCACCCGAGCCTATACCGGGGAGCTGTTTTTT
>NA|TRBJ2-2|19|TRBD1|TRBV4-1
CASSPRQGASFANTGELFF
TGCGCCAGCAGCCCAAGACAGGGGGCATCGTTCGCGAACACCGGGGAGCTGTTTTTT
>NA|TRBJ1-3|15|NA|TRBV6-1
CASSEPSGAGNTIYF
TGTGCCAGCAGTGAACCGTCGGGGGCTGGAAACACCATATATTTT
>NA|TRBJ1-2|11|NA|TRBV20-1
CSAMGGEGYTF
TGCAGTGCTATGGGCGGGGAAGGCTACACCTTC
>NA|TRBJ1-5|15|TRBD1|TRBV18
CASSEGTAYNQPQHF
TGTGCCAGCTCAGAAGGGACAGCTTACAATCAGCCCCAGCATTTT
>NA|TRBJ2-7|15|NA|TRBV12-2
CASRCRTGRLYEQYF
TGTGCAAGTCGCTGTCGGACAGGGCGCCTCTACGAGCAGTACTTC
>NA|TRBJ2-1|18|NA|TRBV10-1
CASSESLQLAVFGNEQFF
TGCGCCAGCAGTGAGTCCCTTCAACTAGCCGTATTTGGAAATGAGCAGTTCTTC
>NA|TRBJ2-1|21|NA|TRBV7-5
CVRSLNPGPGLAGVWHNEQFF
TGTGTCAGAAGCTTAAACCCCGGACCGGGGCTAGCGGGAGTCTGGCACAATGAGCAGTTCTTC
>NA|TRBJ2-7|15|TRBD1|TRBV7-9
CASSSPDREWFEQYF
TGTGCCAGCAGCTCCCCCGACAGGGAGTGGTTCGAGCAGTACTTC
>NA|TRBJ2-3|15|TRBD2|TRBV7-9
CASSFSGLATDTQYF
TGTGCCAGCAGCTTCTCGGGACTAGCCACAGATACGCAGTATTTT
>once|TRBJ2-7|14|TRBD2|TRBV6-5
CASRRVAGGGEQYF
TGTGCCAGCAGACGCGTAGCGGGAGGCGGGGAGCAGTACTTC
>NA|TRBJ2-2|14|NA|TRBV21-1
CASSKVLRTGELFF
TGTGCCAGCAGCAAAGTCCTAAGGACCGGGGAGCTGTTTTTT
>NA|TRBJ2-7|14|NA|TRBV4-2
CASSQAVDSYGQYF
TGTGCCAGCAGCCAAGCCGTAGATTCTTACGGGCAGTACTTC
>NA|TRBJ1-1|14|NA|TRBV5-1
CASSLGTANTEAFF
TGCGCCAGCAGCTTGGGGACAGCCAACACTGAAGCTTTCTTT
>NA|TRBJ2-3|16|TRBD2|TRBV5-1
CASSLLGLAGIDTQYF
TGCGCCAGCAGCCTGCTGGGACTAGCGGGGATAGATACGCAGTATTTT
>NA|TRBJ2-1|15|NA|TRBV9
CASSPTQISYNEQFF
TGTGCCAGCAGCCCAACTCAGATCTCCTACAATGAGCAGTTCTTC
>NA|TRBJ2-1|17|NA|TRBV5-1
CASSLVHSGQAYNEQFF
TGCGCCAGCAGCTTGGTTCATTCAGGCCAAGCGTACAATGAGCAGTTCTTC
>NA|TRBJ2-7|14|NA|TRBV27
CASTPVGGAYEQYF
TGTGCCAGCACCCCCGTTGGCGGGGCCTACGAGCAGTACTTC